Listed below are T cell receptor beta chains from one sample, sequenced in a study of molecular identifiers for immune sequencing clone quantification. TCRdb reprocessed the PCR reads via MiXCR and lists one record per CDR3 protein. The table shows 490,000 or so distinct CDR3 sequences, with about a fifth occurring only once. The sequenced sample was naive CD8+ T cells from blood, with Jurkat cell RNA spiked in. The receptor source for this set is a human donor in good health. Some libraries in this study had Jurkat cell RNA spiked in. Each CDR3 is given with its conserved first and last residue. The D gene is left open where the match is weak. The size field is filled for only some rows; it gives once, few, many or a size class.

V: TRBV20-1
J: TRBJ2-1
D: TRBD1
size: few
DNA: TGCAGTGCTAGAGAGTTAGGACAGGAGATACTCTACAATGAGCAGTTCTTC
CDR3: CSARELGQEILYNEQFF

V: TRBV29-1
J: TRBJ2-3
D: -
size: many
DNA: TGCAGCGTTGAAGAAGTCACAGATACGCAGTATTTT
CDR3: CSVEEVTDTQYF

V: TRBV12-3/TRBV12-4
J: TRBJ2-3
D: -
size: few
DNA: TGTGCCAGCAGTCGCGCGCCCGGGAGTACAGATACGCAGTATTTT
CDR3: CASSRAPGSTDTQYF

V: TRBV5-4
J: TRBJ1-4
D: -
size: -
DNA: TGTGCCAGCAGCTCGGACGGACTAAATGAAAAACTGTTTTTT
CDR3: CASSSDGLNEKLFF

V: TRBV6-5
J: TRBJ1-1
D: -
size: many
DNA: TGTGCCAGCGGACCGGGGCCCAGGACTGAAGCTTTCTTT
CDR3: CASGPGPRTEAFF

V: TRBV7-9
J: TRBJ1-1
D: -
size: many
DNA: TGTGCCAGCAGCTCGGAAATTGTGACACTGAACACTGAAGCTTTCTTT
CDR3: CASSSEIVTLNTEAFF

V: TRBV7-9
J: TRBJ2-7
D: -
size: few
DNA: TGTGCCAGCAGCTTTACTAGCTCCCACTACGAGCAGTACTTC
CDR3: CASSFTSSHYEQYF

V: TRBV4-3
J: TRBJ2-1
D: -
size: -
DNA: TGCGCCAGCAGCCAAGATAAGGCGGGGTACAATGAGCAGTTCTTC
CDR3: CASSQDKAGYNEQFF

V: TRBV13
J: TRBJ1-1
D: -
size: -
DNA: TGTGCCAGCAGTCGAGCGGCCACTGAAGCTTTCTTT
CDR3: CASSRAATEAFF

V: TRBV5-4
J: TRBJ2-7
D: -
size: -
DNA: TGTGCCAGCAGCTCCGAGCCGGAGGGCTTTTCCCGGCAGTACTTC
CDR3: CASSSEPEGFSRQYF

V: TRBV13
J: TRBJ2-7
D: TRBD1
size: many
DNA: TGTGCCAGCAGCCCCAGGGACAGCAATTACGATCTGTACTTC
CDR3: CASSPRDSNYDLYF

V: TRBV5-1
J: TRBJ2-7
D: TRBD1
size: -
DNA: TGCGCCTGCACAGGGACAGACGGGGACTACGAGCAGTACTTC
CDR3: CACTGTDGDYEQYF

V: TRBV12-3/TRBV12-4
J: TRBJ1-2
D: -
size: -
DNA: TGTGCCGGCAGTTTAGGGGCAGGGGCTCAACATGGCTACACCTTC
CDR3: CAGSLGAGAQHGYTF

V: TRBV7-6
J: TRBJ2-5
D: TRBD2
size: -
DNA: TGTGCCAGCAGCCTACCAGCGGGGGGGCCACAAGAGACCCAGTACTTC
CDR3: CASSLPAGGPQETQYF

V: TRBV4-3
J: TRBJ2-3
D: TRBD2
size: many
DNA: TGCGCCAGCAGCCAAGACACGGCTAGCGGGGCAGATACGCAGTATTTT
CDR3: CASSQDTASGADTQYF

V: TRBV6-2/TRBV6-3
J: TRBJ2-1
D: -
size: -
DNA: TGTGCCAGCAGCTTTTTTATAGGGGACAATGAGCAGTTCTTC
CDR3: CASSFFIGDNEQFF

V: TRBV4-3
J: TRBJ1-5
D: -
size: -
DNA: TGCGCCAGCAGCCAAGATCGGGCAGGGGATCAGCTCCAGCATTTT
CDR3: CASSQDRAGDQLQHF

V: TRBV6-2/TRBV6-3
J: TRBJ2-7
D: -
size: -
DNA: TGTGCCAGCAGCCCAGGACCTTTCTACGAGCAGTACTTC
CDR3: CASSPGPFYEQYF

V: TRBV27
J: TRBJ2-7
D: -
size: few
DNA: TGTGCCAGCAGTCGAGACCGTTCCTACGAGCAGTACTTC
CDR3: CASSRDRSYEQYF